This T cell receptor (beta chain) appears in the sequencing data of a study of blood T cells in healthy people across ages. Study details: Researchers report that template switching captured about one barcoded beta molecule per two T cells.

General observations from the study: With donor CMV status unknown, expanded clonotype changes were possibly confounded.

V was shortened by 5 bases and J by 4 bases, with 11 bases between the two germline ends. Germline V gene sequence: CDR1 MDHEN, CDR2 SYDVKM. The CDR3 contains 13 residues. Concerning this clonotype: The target antigen is unknown.

With a J-beta primer mix and a sample-barcoded 5' primer, a second PCR ran about 7 to 11 cycles. The authors tagged each cDNA molecule using a template-switch adaptor with 12 random nucleotides. TCRdb re-called the 5' RACE reads with MiXCR, one entry per CDR3 protein. The sample contains around 750,000 distinct CDR3 sequences, about 55% of which appear only once. The V and J genes are TRBV28 and TRBJ1-2; D possibly corresponds to TRBD1 (5 bases). The clonotype was recovered from a man aged 80 or over in good health. The sequencing input was blood. CDR3 nucleotides: TGTGCCAGCAGTGTGGGCAGGGCCTATGGCTACACCTTC. Translating it yields CASSVGRAYGYTF.